Presented here are 29 T cell receptor beta chains from one specimen sequenced in a study of molecular identifiers for immune sequencing clone quantification. Using its own MiXCR run on the PCR reads, TCRdb lists one record per CDR3 protein. The sample has about 320,000 distinct CDR3 sequences; roughly a quarter are singletons. Sequences were obtained from naive CD8+ T cells from blood, with Jurkat cell RNA spiked in. Subset meaning: FACS-sorted CD8+CD4-CCR7+CD45RA+ naive T cells. All receptors come from a human donor in good health. Some libraries in this study had Jurkat cell RNA spiked in.

Details on this clonotype: A much larger clone differs from this one at a single base, so this may be a read error. The V and J genes are TRBV4-3 and TRBJ2-7, with no clear D. This CDR3 spans 14 amino acids. The germline gives CDR1 LGHNA, CDR2 YSLEER. CDR3 protein: CASSQVYSSHEQYF. The DNA of the CDR3 is TGCGCCAGCAGCCAAGTTTACTCCTCCCACGAGCAGTACTTC.

The sample holds a few counts of this clonotype. The V call is TRBV27, the J call TRBJ2-7; 7 positions agree with TRBD2. The CDR3 length is 14 residues. Germline-derived CDR1 and CDR2 are MNHEY and SMNVEV (reference sequence). The J segment lost 7 bases and the V segment lost 6 bases, leaving 12 bases of the junction unmatched. The CDR3 sequence: CASRWSGAAHEQYF. The CDR3 nucleotides are TGTGCCAGCAGATGGAGCGGGGCGGCCCATGAGCAGTACTTC.

V is TRBV7-8 and J is TRBJ2-1, with a tentative D call TRBD1 (5 bases). The germline gives CDR1 SGHVS, CDR2 FQNEAQ. The CDR3 is 13 residues long. The V end was cut by 5 bases, the J end by 9 bases, with 14 bases between. Here the CDR3 reads CASSPAAGPEQFF. In DNA, the CDR3 is TGTGCCAGCAGCCCGGCGGCAGGGCCTGAGCAGTTCTTC.

As to this clonotype: One junction end does not reproduce the germline sequence, and a read error may be involved. The V call is TRBV28, the J call TRBJ1-1, with unresolved D. From germline, CDR1 is MDHEN and CDR2 SYDVKM. This CDR3 comprises 13 residues. The CDR3 here is CASSSRSITEALF. For the CDR3, the DNA is TGTGCGAGCAGCTCAAGGAGTATCACTGAAGCTCTCTTT. The variable domain in full, with the rest retrieved from reference TRBV28 and TRBJ1-1, is DVKVTQSSRYLVKRTGEKVFLECVQDMDHENMFWYRQDPGLGLRLIYFSYDVKMKEKGDIPEGYSVSREKKERFSLILESASTNQTSMYLCASSSRSITEALFGQGTRLTVV.

This clonotype was counted ten times or more. This chain connects TRBV12-3 or TRBV12-4 to TRBJ2-1, with 9 bases identical to TRBD2. J gave up 7 bases and V 3 bases, and 16 bases lay outside the gene matches. This CDR3 contains 18 residues. In nucleotides, the CDR3 is TGTGCCAGCAGTTTCATAGGGGGGCGGGGGGGCGTTAGGAATGAGCAGTTCTTC. It codes for CASSFIGGRGGVRNEQFF.

V and J are TRBV4-1 and TRBJ2-5; D is ambiguous. The germline gives CDR1 MGHRA, CDR2 YSYEKL. The CDR3 is 15 amino acids. V was cut by 0 bases and J by 5 bases, with 13 bases left in between. CDR3 region: CASSQEERQGETQYF. DNA for the CDR3: TGCGCCAGCAGCCAAGAAGAACGACAAGGGGAGACCCAGTACTTC.

The V gene is TRBV12-3 or TRBV12-4, the J gene TRBJ2-7; TRBD1 or TRBD2 may be the D gene (5 bases each). The CDR3 length is 14 residues. Trimming cost V 5 bases and J 5 bases, with 16 bases left between them. Here the CDR3 reads CASSRSRELNEQYF. Here the CDR3 DNA reads TGTGCCAGCAGTCGAAGCAGGGAGCTCAACGAGCAGTACTTC.

This clonotype was seen many times. This chain uses TRBV12-3 or TRBV12-4 with TRBJ2-5, with a tentative D call TRBD1 (6 bases). The CDR3 spans 15 residues. The V end was cut by 6 bases, the J end by 2 bases, with 16 bases between. This CDR3 is CASSPPDSRQETQYF. The CDR3 nucleotides read TGTGCCAGCAGCCCCCCGGACAGCCGTCAAGAGACCCAGTACTTC.

This clonotype appeared a single time. One end of the junction does not line up with germline, which may come from a read error. The chain carries TRBV12-3 or TRBV12-4 and TRBJ1-4; D unresolved. CDR3 length: 11 residues. In nucleotides, the CDR3 is TGTGCCGGCAGTTTTGGTGAAAAACTGTTTTTT. Translated: CAGSFGEKLFF.

The genes are TRBV24-1 and TRBJ2-2; D is possibly TRBD1 or TRBD2 (5 bases each). This CDR3 spans 14 amino acids. CDR1 and CDR2 (germline): KGHDR, SFDVKD. The V gene lost 6 bases and the J gene lost 4 bases, with 11 bases spanning the gap. The CDR3 region has the DNA TGTGCCACCAGTTGGGGGTTTCGCACCGGGGAGCTGTTTTTT. It translates to CATSWGFRTGELFF.

The table lists this clonotype with many counts. The genes are TRBV25-1 and TRBJ2-7; 9 positions agree with TRBD2. V shed 5 bases and J 2 bases; nucleotides not matched to a gene: 16. The CDR3 runs 18 residues. Germline CDR1 reads MGHDK; CDR2 reads SYGVNS. The chain's CDR3 is CASSLPGPSGGIAYEQYF. The DNA for the CDR3 is TGTGCCAGCAGTCTCCCCGGGCCGAGCGGGGGGATTGCCTACGAGCAGTACTTC.

To note about this clonotype: A single base separates this from a much larger clone, so it may be a read error. The chain has TRBV9 and TRBJ2-7; perhaps TRBD2 as D (6 bases). The V end lost 4 bases, the J end lost 4 bases, and 18 bases lay between the germline ends. There are 15 residues in the CDR3. The V gene's germline CDR1 is SGDLS and CDR2 YYNGEE. CDR3 region: CASSPTSRIFYEQYF. CDR3 nucleotide sequence: TGTGCCAGCAGCCCCACTAGCAGGATCTTTTACGAGCAGTACTTC.

CDR3 coding DNA: TGTGCCAGCAGCTTATCTCGGACAGGGGACACTGAAGCTTTCTTT. Translated, it gives CASSLSRTGDTEAFF. This chain connects TRBV11-2 to TRBJ1-1; 9 bases agree with TRBD1. From germline, CDR1 is SGHAT and CDR2 FQNNGV. The CDR3 is 15 residues long. The J segment lost 3 bases and the V segment lost 2 bases, leaving 4 bases of the junction unmatched.

This clonotype was detected ten times or more. The chain couples TRBV12-3 or TRBV12-4 to TRBJ1-4; maybe TRBD1 (5 bases). CDR3 size: 15 residues. V lost 4 bases and J 7 bases, leaving 16 bases between the germline ends. As DNA, the CDR3 is TGTGCCAGCAGTTCCCCAGGGATTGGGAGTGAAAAACTGTTTTTT. Translated, it gives CASSSPGIGSEKLFF.

This clonotype was seen ten or more times. V gene TRBV29-1 combines with J gene TRBJ1-1; D is possibly TRBD1 (5 bases). The CDR3 spans 14 residues. CDR1 is SQVTM and CDR2 is ANQGSEA in the germline V gene. The V end was cut by 1 base, the J end by 1 base, with 10 bases between. The DNA for the CDR3 is TGCAGCGTTGAAGGGCGGGGACGGAACACTGAAGCTTTCTTT. Translating it yields CSVEGRGRNTEAFF.

On this clonotype: With a much larger clone just one base away, this may be a read error. This sequence joins TRBV29-1 and TRBJ1-1, with 8 bases fitting TRBD1. CDR1 is SQVTM and CDR2 is ANQGSEA in the germline V gene. The CDR3 totals 11 residues. The CDR3 DNA follows: TGCAGCGGCGGACAGGGCACTGGAGCTTTCTTT. Its protein product is CSGGQGTGAFF.

With respect to this clonotype: No conserved phenylalanine or tryptophan is present at the end of the CDR3, so a read error is the likely explanation. The chain carries TRBV7-9 and TRBJ2-7; 11 nucleotides align to TRBD2. Germline V lookup: CDR1 SEHNR, CDR2 FQNEAQ (reference sequence). The CDR3 loop spans 14 amino acids. Trimming cost V 4 bases and J 7 bases; bases outside gene matches: 6. The CDR3 region is CASSSTSGASEQYS. As DNA, the CDR3 is TGTGCCAGCAGCTCGACTAGCGGGGCGTCGGAGCAGTACTCC.

This chain uses TRBV12-3 or TRBV12-4 with TRBJ1-2; possibly TRBD1 for D (5 bases). V dropped 3 bases and J dropped 4 bases, with 9 bases sitting between them. The CDR3 is 13 amino acids. CDR3: CASSFYGGYGYTF. CDR3 nucleotides: TGTGCCAGCAGTTTTTACGGGGGCTATGGCTACACCTTC.

This clonotype was recorded at least ten times. The V and J genes are TRBV6-5 and TRBJ1-1; maybe TRBD1 (5 bases). The V end was cut by 5 bases, the J end by 5 bases, with 12 bases between. CDR1 is MNHEY and CDR2 is SVGAGI in the germline V gene. CDR3 length equals 13 residues. CDR3 DNA: TGTGCCAGCAGTCGGGCAGGGAGGACTGAAGCTTTCTTT. This encodes CASSRAGRTEAFF.

The chain couples TRBV9 to TRBJ2-2; D possibly corresponds to TRBD2 (5 bases). With 0 bases removed from V and 5 bases from J, the gap between germline ends came to 8 bases. The CDR3 loop spans 14 amino acids. CDR1 SGDLS and CDR2 YYNGEE come from the germline V gene. The DNA for the CDR3 is TGTGCCAGCAGCGTAGCCCGGGGAACCGGGGAGCTGTTTTTT. Its translation: CASSVARGTGELFF.

This clonotype was observed at least ten times. The chain couples TRBV4-1 to TRBJ2-4; D perhaps matches TRBD1 (5 bases). CDR3 length: 14 residues. Trimming left V 0 bases short and J 5 bases short, with 8 bases between. CDR1 and CDR2 (germline): MGHRA, YSYEKL. The CDR3 loop reads CASSQEGVENIQYF. CDR3 in DNA: TGCGCCAGCAGCCAAGAAGGGGTCGAAAACATTCAGTACTTC.

In its sample, this clonotype was seen a few times. A much larger clone differs from this one at a single base, so this may be a read error. The chain couples TRBV20-1 to TRBJ2-7; possibly TRBD1 for D (6 bases). The V end lost 0 bases, the J end lost 9 bases, and 12 bases lay between the germline ends. Looked up from germline, CDR1 is DFQATT and CDR2 is SNEGSKA (reference sequence). This CDR3 contains 12 residues. In DNA form, the CDR3 reads TGCAGTGCTAGAGATGAGGGACACGTGCAGTACTTC. As protein: CSARDEGHVQYF.

Turning to this clonotype: A much larger clone lies a single base off, so this may be a read error. The chain uses TRBV4-3 and TRBJ2-1, with TRBD2 matching 8 bases. Germline V gives CDR1 LGHNA, CDR2 YSLEER. Unmatched junction bases numbered 15, after V lost 0 bases and J lost 14 bases. CDR3 length equals 16 residues. CDR3 residues: CASSQDREEAGETEFF. The CDR3 bases are TGCGCCAGCAGCCAAGATAGAGAAGAAGCGGGGGAGACTGAGTTCTTC.

This clonotype was observed a few times. V and J are TRBV28 and TRBJ1-5, with a tentative D call TRBD1 (6 bases). CDR1 MDHEN and CDR2 SYDVKM come from the germline V gene. Trimming left V 2 bases short and J 5 bases short, with 10 bases between. The length of the CDR3 is 14 residues. CDR3 amino acids: CASSLTGSDQPQHF. The CDR3 DNA sequence: TGTGCCAGCAGTTTAACAGGGTCGGATCAGCCCCAGCATTTT.

Note on this clonotype: This sequence may be a read error, since a much larger clone differs from it by one base. As DNA, the CDR3 is TGTGCCAGCAGCCCGCAAGGAGGGCGGGAGGTGGATACGCGGTATTTT. Protein sequence: CASSPQGGREVDTRYF. The J gene is TRBJ2-3, the V gene TRBV7-9; TRBD2 matches 8 bases. From germline, CDR1 is SEHNR and CDR2 FQNEAQ (reference sequence). The CDR3 loop spans 16 amino acids.

The chain carries TRBV19 and TRBJ2-3; 8 nucleotides line up with TRBD1. This CDR3 spans 16 amino acids. Germline V lookup: CDR1 LNHDA, CDR2 SQIVND (reference sequence). The trim removed 7 bases at V and 1 base at J, leaving 10 bases unmatched. For the CDR3, the DNA is TGTGCCAGTACCCCGACAGGGGTAGGGGGCACAGATACGCAGTATTTT. The encoded protein is CASTPTGVGGTDTQYF.

The chain is built from TRBV6-2 or TRBV6-3 and TRBJ1-5, with D possibly being TRBD1 (5 bases). The germline V gene has CDR1 MNHEY and CDR2 SVGEGT. The CDR3 loop spans 15 amino acids. Trimming took off 4 bases at V and 4 bases at J, with 14 bases between the two ends. The CDR3 spells CASSSQGVKNQPQHF. CDR3 coding DNA: TGTGCCAGCAGTTCCCAAGGGGTTAAGAATCAGCCCCAGCATTTT.

There are many counts of this clonotype. Here the CDR3 omits its conserved ending phenylalanine or tryptophan, so a read error is the likely source. Because the CDR3's place on the DNA is in doubt, the DNA is left out and the CDR3 is given as listed by TCRdb. This rearrangement joins TRBV7-9 to TRBJ1-3. CDR1 SEHNR and CDR2 FQNEAQ come from the germline V gene (reference sequence). The CDR3 region is 12 residues in length, termini included. CDR3 sequence reads: CASSLYDLPNFG.

Turning to this clonotype: At one boundary the junction diverges from the germline segment, which might be a read error. This sequence joins TRBV19 and TRBJ2-5; perhaps TRBD1 as D (6 bases). CDR1 is LNHDA, CDR2 SQIVND, per germline (reference sequence). This CDR3 has 15 amino acids. As DNA, the CDR3 is TGTGCCAGTAGTATCTCAGGGGCTCTAATGGAGACCCTGTACTTC. Translated: CASSISGALMETLYF. Variable domain in full (rest from reference TRBV19 and TRBJ2-5): DGGITQSPKYLFRKEGQNVTLSCEQNLNHDAMYWYRQDPGQGLRLIYYSQIVNDFQKGDIAEGYSVSREKKESFPLTVTSAQKNPTAFYLCASSISGALMETLYFGPGTRLLVL.